This T cell receptor beta chain comes out of a study of cytomegalovirus exposure and HLA in healthy donors. Study conclusions and caveats: According to a subsequent analysis, TCR clusters from the first cohort were inclined to appear together in the 120 validation repertoires. Diagnosis of cytomegalovirus status made by the classifier reportedly showed high specificity and sensitivity. The study flagged 150 to 200 TCR beta chains as cytomegalovirus-associated.

TCRdb's copy holds only in-frame clones and misses some; the assay was immunoSEQ multiplex PCR. The sample lists roughly 50,000 clones, 93% seen once, with roughly 1.8% in the top ten. Comments on this clone: As yet, its antigen is unknown.

The donors were part of the validation cohort of 95 to 150 subjects. That cohort was separate from the first cohort, which comprised 500 to 850 subjects. The CDR3 covers 15 residues. The germline V gene has CDR1 MNHNY and CDR2 SVGAGI (reference sequence). Trimming pared 0 bases from V and 0 bases from J, leaving 7 bases between. The source is a woman younger than 30 in good health and CMV-seropositive. Specimen: PBMCs. The rearrangement links TRBV6-6 to TRBJ2-3, with D uncertain. The CDR3 sequence: CASSYSDKSTDTQYF. CDR3 DNA: TGTGCCAGCAGTTACTCAGACAAAAGCACAGATACGCAGTATTTT.